The 5 T cell receptor beta chains listed next were all sequenced from one sample in a study of blood T cell repertoires in COVID-19. Clones were sequenced by immunoSEQ multiplex PCR, and TCRdb holds only the in-frame ones, with some missing. The sample lists some 230,000 clones, approximately 84% occurring once. The sample consisted of peripheral blood. The receptor set was obtained from a man aged 40-49 years with acute or convalescent COVID-19.

This rearrangement joins TRBV7-2 to TRBJ1-2, with 9 bases lining up with TRBD1. The CDR3 runs 15 residues. Germline V gives CDR1 SGHTA, CDR2 FQGNSA. V lost 6 bases, J lost 5 bases, and 10 bases stayed unmatched. DNA for the CDR3: TGTGCCAGCAGTCTTGGACAGGGGACTTCATATGGCTACACCTTC. Translating it yields CASSLGQGTSYGYTF.

The chain links TRBV3-1 (or the pseudogene TRBV3-2) to TRBJ1-1; 10 nucleotides align to TRBD1. The CDR3 runs to 13 residues. After removal of 6 bases from V and 8 bases from J, the junction contained 6 bases not matched to a gene. Germline CDR1 LGHDT, CDR2 YNNKEL (reference sequence). Here the CDR3 reads CASSHDRGREAFF. CDR3 DNA sequence: TGTGCCAGCAGTCACGACAGGGGGCGGGAAGCTTTCTTT.

This clone appeared many times. The chain recombines TRBV6-5 with TRBJ2-7; 12 nucleotides line up with TRBD1. The CDR3 extends over 14 amino acids. Germline V gene sequence: CDR1 MNHEY, CDR2 SVGAGI. Trimming at V came to 7 bases and at J to 6 bases, leaving 7 bases not matched to a gene. For the CDR3, the DNA is TGTGCCAGCATCTGGGGACAGGGGGCGTCCGAGCAGTACTTC. Protein sequence: CASIWGQGASEQYF.

The chain recombines TRBV6-5 with TRBJ2-7; no firm D call. The V gene's germline CDR1 is MNHEY and CDR2 SVGAGI. V lost 7 bases to trimming and J lost 2 bases, with 9 bases between them. The CDR3 runs 12 residues. CDR3 nucleotides: TGTGCCAGCAAAGCCCGAGCCTACGAGCAGTACTTC. Amino acids: CASKARAYEQYF.

This clone has just one count. The chain combines TRBV19 with TRBJ1-3; 8 bases align to TRBD1. Germline V CDR1 and CDR2: LNHDA, SQIVND (reference sequence). The CDR3 extends over 15 amino acids. Trimming took 4 bases from V and 4 from J; bases not matched to a gene: 6. CDR3 in DNA: TGTGCCAGTAGTACCCCCACAGGGGGAGGAAACACCATATATTTT. Translation gives CASSTPTGGGNTIYF.